The rows below give T cell receptor beta chains drawn from one sample of a study of PD-1 blockade in classical Hodgkin lymphoma. The protocol was immunoSEQ multiplex PCR, while the TCRdb copy is restricted to in-frame clones and leaves out a portion. The profile shows some 86,000 clones, around nine tenths of them singletons. The source material was peripheral blood mononuclear cells (PBMCs), sampled before the fourth cycle of nivolumab. Receptors were obtained from a human donor with classical Hodgkin lymphoma. CDR3s include the opening cysteine and the closing phenylalanine or tryptophan. The D gene is left open where the match is weak. Expanded clones get a size class; other rows say once, few or many, or leave the size out.

TRBV27	TRBD2	TRBJ2-3	.	TGTGCCAGGGGGGGGTGCACAGATACGCAGTATTTT	CARGGCTDTQYF
TRBV13	TRBD1	TRBJ1-1	.	TGTGCCAGCAGCACCTTGACAGGGTTCCAAAAGAACACTGAAGCTTTCTTT	CASSTLTGFQKNTEAFF
TRBV2	.	TRBJ1-5	few	TGTGCCAGCAATCAAGGGGCGTCATCAAATCAGCCCCAGCATTTT	CASNQGASSNQPQHF
TRBV9	.	TRBJ2-7	.	TGTGCCAGCAGCGTAGGATGGGAAGGGACCTACGAGCAGTACTTC	CASSVGWEGTYEQYF
TRBV14	TRBD2	TRBJ2-7	.	TGTGCCAGCAGCCCGGGGGGGGTCTACGAGCAGTACTTC	CASSPGGVYEQYF
TRBV12-2	.	TRBJ2-7	.	TGTGCAAGTCGCTTAGCCCACCGGGGCCCCTCCTACGAGCAGTACTTC	CASRLAHRGPSYEQYF
TRBV13	.	TRBJ2-7	once	TGTGCCAGCAGCTCCCAGGGGCCGGCCCTTCTACGGCAGTACTTC	CASSSQGPALLRQYF
TRBV5-6	TRBD2	TRBJ2-3	.	TGTGCCAGCAGTTGGACTAGCGGGGTTAGCACAGATACGCAGTATTTT	CASSWTSGVSTDTQYF
TRBV19	.	TRBJ1-3	.	TGTGCCAGTAGTATAGGTGGTTGGGACTCCCTGGCTGGAAACACCATATATTTT	CASSIGGWDSLAGNTIYF
TRBV30	.	TRBJ1-1	.	TGTGCCTGGACTCAATGGGACACTGAAGCTTTCTTT	CAWTQWDTEAFF
TRBV6-5	.	TRBJ2-2	once	TGTGCCAGCAGTTTCCTTCCTGCCGGGGAGCTGTTTTTT	CASSFLPAGELFF
TRBV27	TRBD2	TRBJ2-7	once	TGTGCCAGCAGTTTAGGGACTAGCCATTACGAGCAGTACTTC	CASSLGTSHYEQYF
TRBV6-4	.	TRBJ1-5	.	TGTGCCAGCCCTTCGTTCGGGCGGATCGCAACGGGCAATCAGCCCCAGCATTTT	CASPSFGRIATGNQPQHF
TRBV5-8	.	TRBJ2-1	.	TGTGCCAGCAGCTTGGTTCAGGGGCCGGCCTACAATGAGCAGTTCTTC	CASSLVQGPAYNEQFF
TRBV28	.	TRBJ1-1	.	TGTGCCAGCAGTTTACCCAGGGGTATGAACACTGAAGCTTTCTTT	CASSLPRGMNTEAFF
TRBV27	TRBD2	TRBJ2-5	once	TGTGCCAGCAGTCCCCCCCAGCTAGCGGGGGGCCTAGAGACCCAGTACTTC	CASSPPQLAGGLETQYF
TRBV7-9	.	TRBJ2-7	.	TGTGCCAGCAGCTCCGGGATGGGCCTTAGCTCCTACGAGCAGTACTTC	CASSSGMGLSSYEQYF